Below, 18 T cell receptor beta chains from the same sample are listed, as sequenced in a study of beta chain features in type 1 diabetes (dated by TCRdb to between 2018 and 2020). Their specific antigens are unknown. Library creation used the immunoSEQ multiplex PCR assay. All of the isolated RNA was reverse transcribed with the High Capacity cDNA Reverse Transcription Kit, so expressed TCRB transcripts were sequenced. TCRdb took over this immuneACCESS table, retaining in-frame rearrangements with V and J assigned. Such tables are incomplete; in checked studies, under half of the missing clones stem from an unresolved V gene, and the remainder is unexplained. For this sample the table gives about 150,000 clones, of which approximately 9.1% were detected only once. Of the sample, 0.7% is held by the ten largest clones. Broader findings and caveats from the paper: Type 1 diabetes patients showed a moderate but significant shortening of TCRB CDR3 length in all four CD4+ subsets.

Sequenced sample: central memory CD4+ T cells from blood. The origin of the receptors is a woman aged 25 to 45 with type 1 diabetes.

The chain links TRBV14 to TRBJ2-3; D is undetermined. Germline V lookup: CDR1 SGHDN, CDR2 FVKESK. V was shortened by 1 base and J by 8 bases, with 10 bases between the two germline ends. This CDR3 has 13 residues. The CDR3 bases are TGTGCCAGCAGCCAAGTGACCCTAGGTACGCAGTATTTT. Translated: CASSQVTLGTQYF.

The rearrangement joins TRBV6-4 to TRBJ2-1, with TRBD1 matching over 11 bases. Germline V gene sequence: CDR1 MRHNA, CDR2 SNTAGT. The CDR3 has 15 amino acids. V gave up 8 bases and J gave up 6 bases; unmatched junction bases: 9. CDR3 nucleotides: TGTGCCAGCTCCCGGACAGGGGGCTTAGGCAATGAGCAGTTCTTC. Amino acids: CASSRTGGLGNEQFF.

This clone was seen a handful of times. The chain links TRBV5-1 to TRBJ2-3; TRBD2 agrees at 8 bases. The V segment lost 2 bases and the J segment 4 bases; nucleotides outside the gene matches: 15. The CDR3 loop spans 18 amino acids. The V gene's germline CDR1 is SGHRS and CDR2 YFSETQ. The CDR3 DNA follows: TGCGCCAGCAGCTTAGTTCCGACGTCGGGACTAGATGCAGATACGCAGTATTTT. Its translation: CASSLVPTSGLDADTQYF.

The sample holds a few counts of this clone. The rearrangement links TRBV7-9 to TRBJ2-1; 9 bases map to TRBD2. CDR1 SEHNR and CDR2 FQNEAQ come from the germline V gene (reference sequence). Trimming at V came to 1 base and at J to 2 bases, leaving 0 bases not matched to a gene. The CDR3 runs to 15 residues. The CDR3 DNA is TGTGCCAGCAGCTTAGTAGCGGGAGCCTACAATGAGCAGTTCTTC. Amino acid sequence: CASSLVAGAYNEQFF.

J is TRBJ2-3 and V is TRBV2, with unresolved D. The germline V gene encodes CDR1 SNHLY and CDR2 FYNNEI. This CDR3 has 12 amino acids. V was shortened by 6 bases and J by 3 bases, with 7 bases between the two germline ends. The CDR3 region has the DNA TGTGCCAGCAGAGCGTATACAGATACGCAGTATTTT. Protein sequence: CASRAYTDTQYF.

Worth noting for this clone: Different DNA sequences within this sample yield the same CDR3. The chain uses TRBV2 and TRBJ1-1; perhaps TRBD1 as D (5 bases). V was clipped by 5 bases and J by 1 base, with 8 bases between them. From germline, CDR1 is SNHLY and CDR2 FYNNEI. The CDR3 sequence is 13 residues long. The CDR3 loop reads CASSSQGNTEAFF. The CDR3, as DNA: TGTGCCAGCAGTTCGCAGGGGAACACTGAAGCTTTCTTT.

There are a few counts of this clone. This chain links TRBV29-1 with TRBJ2-1, with 8 bases fitting TRBD2. V was pared by 3 bases and J by 6 bases, with 4 bases of the junction left unmatched. The germline V gene has CDR1 SQVTM and CDR2 ANQGSEA. The CDR3 contains 13 residues. CDR3: CSVDREGFNEQFF. As DNA, the CDR3 is TGCAGCGTTGACCGGGAGGGGTTCAATGAGCAGTTCTTC.

This clone was seen more than once but under ten times. The rearrangement joins TRBV13 to TRBJ2-7; a weak D match, TRBD2 (5 bases). The V end lost 4 bases, the J end lost 0 bases, and 13 bases lay between the germline ends. This CDR3 is 15 amino acids long. In germline, CDR1 is PRHDT, CDR2 FYEKMQ (reference sequence). This CDR3 reads CASSSAGETSYEQYF. CDR3 DNA sequence: TGTGCCAGCAGCTCAGCCGGGGAGACCTCCTACGAGCAGTACTTC.

This clone was found a few times. The junction departs from germline at one end; a sequencing error may be responsible. This chain connects TRBV19 to TRBJ2-2; 10 nucleotides agree with TRBD2. This CDR3 has 15 residues. Germline CDR1 LNHDA, CDR2 SQIVND (reference sequence). CDR3: CASRIAGGRGGELFF. CDR3 coding DNA: TGTGCCAGTAGGATAGCGGGAGGTCGCGGCGGGGAGCTGTTTTTT.

The chain uses TRBV29-1 and TRBJ1-4; D call uncertain. CDR3 length equals 13 residues. Trimming took 5 bases from V and 4 from J, leaving 11 bases between them. CDR1 SQVTM and CDR2 ANQGSEA come from the germline V gene. CDR3: CSVSGVYNEKLFF. The CDR3 nucleotides read TGCAGCGTTTCTGGAGTGTATAATGAAAAACTGTTTTTT.

The J gene is TRBJ2-2, the V gene TRBV27, with D tentatively TRBD1 (6 bases). Trimming stripped 8 bases from V and 5 bases from J, with 12 bases between. The CDR3 is made up of 13 amino acids. From germline, CDR1 is MNHEY and CDR2 SMNVEV (reference sequence). The CDR3 DNA follows: TGTGCCAGCCTCCTCCAGGGGACCGGGGAGCTGTTTTTT. This codes for CASLLQGTGELFF.

To note about this clone: Sequence at one end of the junction differs from germline and may be a read error. The chain couples TRBV4-1 to TRBJ2-1; 14 bases match TRBD2. The CDR3 sequence is 16 residues long. CDR1 is MGHRA, CDR2 YSYEKL, per germline. Here the CDR3 DNA reads TGTGCCAGCAGCCAGACGACTAGCGGGAGGGCAAATGAGCAGTTCTTC. Amino acid sequence: CASSQTTSGRANEQFF.

The chain uses TRBV28 and TRBJ2-2; 8 bases line up with TRBD1. Trimming at V came to 5 bases and at J to 6 bases, leaving 8 bases not matched to a gene. Germline CDR1 reads MDHEN; CDR2 reads SYDVKM. This CDR3 comprises 15 residues. CDR3 residues: CASSLPQGAAGELFF. In DNA form, the CDR3 reads TGTGCCAGCAGTCTACCTCAGGGGGCGGCCGGGGAGCTGTTTTTT.

This clone was observed at least ten times. The gene calls are TRBV7-9 and TRBJ2-2; D is perhaps TRBD2 (5 bases). Trimming took 3 bases from V and 6 from J, leaving 14 bases between them. Germline CDR1 SEHNR, CDR2 FQNEAQ (reference sequence). CDR3 size: 15 residues. CDR3 loop: CASSFIGASPGELFF. The CDR3 DNA reads TGTGCCAGCAGCTTCATTGGTGCTAGCCCCGGGGAGCTGTTTTTT.

This clone was counted between two and nine times. The rearrangement uses TRBV28 and TRBJ1-1; D possibly corresponds to TRBD1 (5 bases). Germline CDR1 is MDHEN and CDR2 is SYDVKM. The V gene lost 4 bases and the J gene lost 5 bases, with 14 bases spanning the gap. CDR3 size: 14 residues. As DNA, the CDR3 is TGTGCCAGCAGTTGGGCGGGGGGTGAGACTGAAGCTTTCTTT. Protein product: CASSWAGGETEAFF. Looking up the rest from reference TRBV28 and TRBJ1-1 gives the full variable domain: DVKVTQSSRYLVKRTGEKVFLECVQDMDHENMFWYRQDPGLGLRLIYFSYDVKMKEKGDIPEGYSVSREKKERFSLILESASTNQTSMYLCASSWAGGETEAFFGQGTRLTVV.

This clone came up once. This chain connects TRBV27 to TRBJ2-1, with 11 bases fitting TRBD1. Trimming cost V 7 bases and J 5 bases; bases outside gene matches: 10. The CDR3 is 16 residues long. Germline V gives CDR1 MNHEY, CDR2 SMNVEV (reference sequence). CDR3 sequence: CASTRSGQGANNEQFF. The CDR3 DNA reads as TGTGCCAGCACCAGAAGCGGACAGGGGGCCAACAATGAGCAGTTCTTC.

This clone has just a few counts. This chain connects TRBV9 to TRBJ2-7; the match to TRBD1 covers 7 bases. Germline CDR1 is SGDLS and CDR2 is YYNGEE. The CDR3 extends over 15 amino acids. V was pared by 3 bases and J by 7 bases, with 13 bases of the junction left unmatched. The CDR3 DNA reads TGTGCCAGCAGCGGCCAGGATAGGGGGCGGGTGGAGCAGTACTTC. This translates into CASSGQDRGRVEQYF.

This clone was found a few times. Here the CDR3 reads CASSLAGVDEQYF. The CDR3 nucleotides are TGTGCCAGCTCACTGGCGGGAGTCGACGAGCAGTACTTC. The chain joins TRBV18 to TRBJ2-7, with 7 positions matching TRBD2. This CDR3 is 13 amino acids long. V was pared by 4 bases and J by 5 bases, with 5 bases of the junction left unmatched. Germline V gives CDR1 KGHSH, CDR2 LQKENI.